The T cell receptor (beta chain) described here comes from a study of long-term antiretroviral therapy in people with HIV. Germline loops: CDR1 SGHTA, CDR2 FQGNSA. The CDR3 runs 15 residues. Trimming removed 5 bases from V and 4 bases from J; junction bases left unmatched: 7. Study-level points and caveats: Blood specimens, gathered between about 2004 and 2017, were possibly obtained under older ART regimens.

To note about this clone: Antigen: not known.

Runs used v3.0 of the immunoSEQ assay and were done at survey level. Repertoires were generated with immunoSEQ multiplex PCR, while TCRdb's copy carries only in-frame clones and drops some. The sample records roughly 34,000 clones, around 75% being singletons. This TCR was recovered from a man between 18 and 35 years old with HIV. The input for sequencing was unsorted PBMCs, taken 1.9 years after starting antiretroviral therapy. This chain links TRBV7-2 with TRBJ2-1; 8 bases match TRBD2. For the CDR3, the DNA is TGTGCCAGCAGCCCGCGGGGGGCACCGTACAATGAGCAGTTCTTC. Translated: CASSPRGAPYNEQFF.